Listed below are T cell receptor beta chains from one sample, sequenced in a study of cytomegalovirus exposure and HLA in healthy donors. The data were produced by immunoSEQ multiplex PCR, yet TCRdb's version contains in-frame clones alone and is incomplete. The data contain over 100,000 clones, 85% to 90% of them singletons. Input material: PBMCs. These receptors originate from a woman under 40 in good health and CMV-seronegative. The CDR3 runs from the conserved cysteine through the conserved F or W. Each record gives: D gene, J gene, V gene, clone size, CDR3 length, CDR3 DNA, CDR3 protein. D genes are given only for firm matches. Rows give clone size only sometimes, using once, few, many, or a class for an expanded clone.

.,TRBJ1-2,TRBV21-1,.,16,TGTGCCAGCAGCAAAGCGAAGGGGGCCGGATCGTGTGGCTACACCTTC,CASSKAKGAGSCGYTF
.,TRBJ2-2,TRBV19,.,14,TGTGCCAGTAGTATCCAGGCCCCCACCGGGGAGCTGTTTTTT,CASSIQAPTGELFF
.,TRBJ1-2,TRBV7-9,.,15,TGTGCCAGCAGCTTAGAGGTGCGAGGTAACTATGGCTACACCTTC,CASSLEVRGNYGYTF
TRBD2,TRBJ2-1,TRBV5-6,.,15,TGTGCCAGCAGCTTGGGCGGGGGAGCTAACAATGAGCAGTTCTTC,CASSLGGGANNEQFF
.,TRBJ1-1,TRBV10-3,few,14,TGTGCCATCTGGGACACCGGTGGGAACACTGAAGCTTTCTTT,CAIWDTGGNTEAFF
TRBD1,TRBJ2-7,TRBV27,.,13,TGTGCCAGCAGCTATAGGACAGGGTACGAGCAGTACTTC,CASSYRTGYEQYF
TRBD2,TRBJ2-3,TRBV4-2,.,17,TGTGCCAGCAGCCAAGACAGTCTAGCGGGACTCGCGAATACGCAGTATTTT,CASSQDSLAGLANTQYF
.,TRBJ1-2,TRBV7-2,.,14,TGTGCCAGCAGCCCAGCGGGGGGGCACTATGGCTACACCTTC,CASSPAGGHYGYTF
.,TRBJ1-1,TRBV29-1,.,13,TGCAGCGTTGGCACAGGGAGAAACACTGAAGCTTTCTTT,CSVGTGRNTEAFF
TRBD1,TRBJ2-5,TRBV5-1,once,15,TGCGCCAGCAGCTTGTTACAGGGGGCGCAGGGGGACCAGTACTTC,CASSLLQGAQGDQYF
.,TRBJ2-7,TRBV9,.,16,TGTGCCAGCAGCGTAGCCCCAGGTCCCAACGTATACGAGCAGTACTTC,CASSVAPGPNVYEQYF
TRBD1,TRBJ2-7,TRBV28,.,14,TGTGCCAGCAGTCGGGGACAGAGCTCCTACGAGCAGTACTTC,CASSRGQSSYEQYF
TRBD1,TRBJ2-2,TRBV6-5,once,15,TGTGCCAGCAGGCCTCCGACAGGGGTGGCCGGGGAGCTGTTTTTT,CASRPPTGVAGELFF
.,TRBJ1-2,TRBV28,.,17,TGTGCCAGCAGTTTAGGGGGGTTCGGGGTGTCTAACTATGGCTACACCTTC,CASSLGGFGVSNYGYTF
TRBD1,TRBJ2-1,TRBV7-8,.,16,TGTGCCAGCAGCCCGAACCGGACAGGGTTTCGCAATGAGCAGTTCTTC,CASSPNRTGFRNEQFF
.,TRBJ2-7,TRBV28,.,11,TGTGCCAGCACTAATATCTACGAGCAGTACTTC,CASTNIYEQYF
.,TRBJ1-1,TRBV7-2,.,14,TGTGCCAGCAGCTTGATAACAGTCTCCTCTGAAGCTTTCTTT,CASSLITVSSEAFF
.,TRBJ1-1,TRBV4-2,.,15,TGTGCCAGCAGCCTGCTACTTCGGAGGTTCACTGAAGCTTTCTTT,CASSLLLRRFTEAFF
TRBD1,TRBJ1-5,TRBV19,.,14,TGTGCCAGTAGTGCTGGACAGGGGAATCAGCCCCAGCATTTT,CASSAGQGNQPQHF
TRBD2,TRBJ2-2,TRBV5-1,.,17,TGCGCCAGCAGCTTGGCAGGACTAGTATCGTACACCGGGGAGCTGTTTTTT,CASSLAGLVSYTGELFF
.,TRBJ2-1,TRBV19,.,15,TGTGCCAGTGAGAGAGGGGGCGGGGTAGACAATGAGCAGTTCTTC,CASERGGGVDNEQFF
TRBD2,TRBJ2-7,TRBV7-9,once,15,TGTGCCAGCAGCTTAGTGCGGGAGGGCCGCAACGAGCAGTACTTC,CASSLVREGRNEQYF
TRBD1,TRBJ2-1,TRBV19,.,14,TGTGCCAGTGGCCGGGACAGTTTGGGGGAGGAGCAGTTCTTC,CASGRDSLGEEQFF
TRBD2,TRBJ2-1,TRBV5-1,.,13,TGCGCCAGCAAAGTCAAGCGGGAGAATGAGCAGTTCTTC,CASKVKRENEQFF
TRBD1,TRBJ2-7,TRBV7-9,few,15,TGTGCCAGCAGCAGGGCCGGGACAGACCGTTACGAGCAGTACTTC,CASSRAGTDRYEQYF
TRBD1,TRBJ1-5,TRBV10-3,.,14,TGTGCCATCAGAGGACAGGGAAGCAATCAGCCCCAGCATTTT,CAIRGQGSNQPQHF
.,TRBJ2-7,TRBV5-4,.,13,TGTGCCAGCAGCCCGGGGTTCGGGCACGAGCAGTACTTC,CASSPGFGHEQYF
TRBD1,TRBJ2-1,TRBV19,.,17,TGTGCCAGTAGTACTAACACTGACAGGGGGGCCTACAATGAGCAGTTCTTC,CASSTNTDRGAYNEQFF
.,TRBJ2-1,TRBV7-9,.,15,TGTGCCAGCAGCGGGACACCCGAAACCGCGAATGAGCAGTTCTTC,CASSGTPETANEQFF
TRBD1,TRBJ2-1,TRBV7-8,.,18,TGTGCCAGCAGCCCAAGCCGGAACAGGGGACGCGTCTACAATGAGCAGTTCTTC,CASSPSRNRGRVYNEQFF
.,TRBJ2-7,TRBV5-1,.,12,TGCGCCAGCAGCTTGGGGGGCTACGAGCAGTACTTC,CASSLGGYEQYF
TRBD2,TRBJ2-3,TRBV5-5,.,16,TGTGCCAGCAGCTTGGAGTTAGCGGGGGCGTTAGATACGCAGTATTTT,CASSLELAGALDTQYF
TRBD1,TRBJ2-3,TRBV19,.,15,TGTGCCAGTAGGGACAGGGTCCGATCCACAGATACGCAGTATTTT,CASRDRVRSTDTQYF
TRBD2,TRBJ2-7,TRBV2,.,14,TGTGCCAGCAGACAACTAGCGCTCTCCGACGAGCAGTACTTC,CASRQLALSDEQYF
TRBD1,TRBJ2-7,TRBV5-4,.,13,TGTGCCAGCAGCTTGGCACAGGGGAACGAGCAGTACTTC,CASSLAQGNEQYF
.,TRBJ2-7,TRBV7-8,.,14,TGTGCCAGCAGCTTAGCTCCAGGGAACTACGAGCAGTACTTC,CASSLAPGNYEQYF
.,TRBJ1-1,TRBV4-3,few,14,TGCGCCAGCAGCCAAGTTTTTATCGGCACTGAAGCTTTCTTT,CASSQVFIGTEAFF
TRBD2,TRBJ2-1,TRBV13,.,17,TGTGCCAGCAGCTTAGGGAGAGCGGGGCCACCCTACAATGAGCAGTTCTTC,CASSLGRAGPPYNEQFF
.,TRBJ1-2,TRBV7-9,.,13,TGTGCCAGCAGCTCCATGCAGGACTATGGCTACACCTTC,CASSSMQDYGYTF
TRBD2,TRBJ2-7,TRBV5-5,.,17,TGTGCCAGCAGCTTGGCACTAGCGGGAGGGCCATCCTACGAGCAGTACTTC,CASSLALAGGPSYEQYF
.,TRBJ1-1,TRBV7-9,.,15,TGTGCCAGCAGCGACCTACGGGTCATGAACACTGAAGCTTTCTTT,CASSDLRVMNTEAFF
.,TRBJ2-6,TRBV5-1,few,16,TGCGCCAGCACACCAGAGGGAGTCTCTGGGGCCAACGTCCTGACTTTC,CASTPEGVSGANVLTF
TRBD1,TRBJ2-6,TRBV2,.,15,TGTGCCAGCAGTCTCGACAGGGCTGGGGCCAACGTCCTGACTTTC,CASSLDRAGANVLTF
.,TRBJ2-7,TRBV27,.,22,TGTGCCAGCAGTTTAACCCCCCTCGGTATAGGGGCGGGAAGGGCCTTTTCCTACGAGCAGTACTTC,CASSLTPLGIGAGRAFSYEQYF
TRBD1,TRBJ2-7,TRBV11-1,.,14,TGTGCCAGCAGACAGGGGGCAGGTTTGTACGAGCAGTACTTC,CASRQGAGLYEQYF
.,TRBJ1-1,TRBV19,.,14,TGTGCCAGTAGGACCAGGGGTCCGAACACTGAAGCTTTCTTT,CASRTRGPNTEAFF
TRBD1,TRBJ1-4,TRBV5-5,.,17,TGTGCCAGCAGCTTTAACAGGGGCGTAGGGACTAATGAAAAACTGTTTTTT,CASSFNRGVGTNEKLFF
.,TRBJ1-4,TRBV28,.,15,TGTGCCAGCAGCTCTCGATTAGAAGGTAGCGAAAAACTGTTTTTT,CASSSRLEGSEKLFF
.,TRBJ2-1,TRBV7-6,.,14,TGTGCCAGCAGCTTGCGGGGCTCCTACAATGAGCAGTTCTTC,CASSLRGSYNEQFF
.,TRBJ2-7,TRBV27,.,14,TGTGCCAGCAGTTTGGACAGACTAACGTACGAGCAGTACTTC,CASSLDRLTYEQYF
.,TRBJ1-3,TRBV27,.,15,TGTGCCAGCAGGGTTGACTCTTACTCTGGAAACACCATATATTTT,CASRVDSYSGNTIYF
TRBD1,TRBJ1-4,TRBV29-1,.,13,TGCAGCGTTGAAATAAGGGACAGCGAAAAACTGTTTTTT,CSVEIRDSEKLFF
.,TRBJ1-1,TRBV11-2,.,12,TGTGCCAGCAGCTCCCTAGACAGAGAAGCTTTCTTT,CASSSLDREAFF